Listed below are T cell receptor beta chains from one sample, sequenced in a study of T cell responses to AZD1222 COVID-19 vaccine. TCRdb's table, derived via immunoSEQ multiplex PCR, lists solely in-frame clones and lacks some. The sample shows 75,000 to 85,000 clones, about 85% of them seen only once. Sequenced here: peripheral blood, sampled on day 0 of AZD1222 vaccination. The receptors derive from an adult in good health. Both conserved end residues are part of each CDR3. The D gene is left open where the match is weak. A clone size is listed for some rows: how often the clone was seen (once, few, many), or a class if it is expanded.

j_call	v_call	clone_size	d_call	cdr3_nt	cdr3_aa
TRBJ2-5	TRBV10-3	NA	NA	TGTGCCATCGGGAAGGGACGAGAGACCCAGTACTTC	CAIGKGRETQYF
TRBJ1-1	TRBV19	NA	TRBD1	TGTGCCAGTAGTAGGGGACAGGTTTTCGATCTGAACACTGAAGCTTTCTTT	CASSRGQVFDLNTEAFF
TRBJ2-1	TRBV5-8	NA	NA	TGTGCCAGCAGCCAGAGTCCTCATCGCTCCTACAATGAGCAGTTCTTC	CASSQSPHRSYNEQFF
TRBJ1-5	TRBV6-2/TRBV6-3	NA	NA	TGTGCCAGCAGTTACTCGGGACGGCTAGATCACCCCCAGCATTTT	CASSYSGRLDHPQHF
TRBJ2-5	TRBV7-9	NA	NA	TGTGCCAGCAGCTTAACAGGGTCGGGTGGAGAGACCCAGTACTTC	CASSLTGSGGETQYF
TRBJ2-1	TRBV5-1	NA	NA	TGCGCCAGCAGCTTGAGTAGCGGCGACAATGAGCAGTTCTTC	CASSLSSGDNEQFF
TRBJ1-3	TRBV30	NA	TRBD1	TGTGCCTGGAGCAAGGACAGGGTGGGAAACACCATATATTTT	CAWSKDRVGNTIYF
TRBJ2-1	TRBV11-3	NA	TRBD2	TGTGCCAGCAGGGGGACTAGCTTTAGCAATGAGCAGTTCTTC	CASRGTSFSNEQFF
TRBJ1-2	TRBV6-5	NA	NA	TGTGCCAGCAGTTACTCGAGAGGGGATGGCTACACCTTC	CASSYSRGDGYTF
TRBJ2-7	TRBV20-1	NA	TRBD1	TGCAGTGCTAGTAATCCCGGGACAGGGGGCTACGAGCAGTACTTC	CSASNPGTGGYEQYF
TRBJ1-2	TRBV5-1	NA	TRBD1	TGCGCCAGCAGCCCGGGACAGGGAGGCTACACCTTC	CASSPGQGGYTF
TRBJ2-1	TRBV11-3	NA	TRBD2	TGTGCCAGCAGCCCAGAACTGACTAGCGGGATCGAGCAGTTCTTC	CASSPELTSGIEQFF
TRBJ2-5	TRBV5-4	NA	TRBD2	TGTGCCAGCAGGCCCGGGGGGGCTCAAGAGACCCAGTACTTC	CASRPGGAQETQYF
TRBJ1-1	TRBV5-1	NA	TRBD1	TGCGCCAGTCGGGGGACAGGGGTTTATGAAGCTTTCTTT	CASRGTGVYEAFF
TRBJ2-7	TRBV5-1	NA	TRBD1	TGCGCCAGCAGCTTACAGGGACAGGGATTCTACGAGCAGTACTTC	CASSLQGQGFYEQYF
TRBJ1-5	TRBV7-2	NA	NA	TGTGCCAGCAGCTTAGCGCCCTTGGGTGGCAATCAGCCCCAGCATTTT	CASSLAPLGGNQPQHF
TRBJ1-3	TRBV4-2	NA	NA	TGTGCCAGCAGCCAAGGCGCAAACAGGGGAAACACCATATATTTT	CASSQGANRGNTIYF
TRBJ1-1	TRBV19	NA	NA	TGTGCCAGTAGTCCGTGGGACCTATGGAACACTGAAGCTTTCTTT	CASSPWDLWNTEAFF
TRBJ1-2	TRBV9	NA	NA	TGTGCCAGCAGCGTAGGACTCTATGGCTACACCTTC	CASSVGLYGYTF
TRBJ2-5	TRBV9	NA	NA	TGTGCCAGCAGCCCTACAAGCAGAATCCAAGAGACCCAGTACTTC	CASSPTSRIQETQYF
TRBJ2-3	TRBV7-9	NA	NA	TGTGCCAGCAGCTTATTGACAGATACGCAGTATTTT	CASSLLTDTQYF
TRBJ1-5	TRBV19	NA	NA	TGTGCCAGTAGGGGTGATCTAGGGCAGCCCCAGCATTTT	CASRGDLGQPQHF
TRBJ1-3	TRBV30	NA	NA	TGTGCCTGGAGTGTCGGTGGCTCTGGAAACACCATATATTTT	CAWSVGGSGNTIYF
TRBJ2-2	TRBV7-3	NA	TRBD1	TGTGCCAGCAGCTTAGGGCAGACAGGGTACACCGGGGAGCTGTTTTTT	CASSLGQTGYTGELFF
TRBJ1-2	TRBV5-3	NA	NA	TGTGCCAGAAGCCTCAAGTGGGGGTTCGCCTATGGCTACACCTTC	CARSLKWGFAYGYTF
TRBJ2-7	TRBV6-6	NA	TRBD2	TGTGCCAGCAGTTACGTGGCTAGCGGATCCTACGAGCAGTACTTC	CASSYVASGSYEQYF
TRBJ1-2	TRBV7-9	NA	NA	TGTGCCAGCAGCCCCCTTCCCGGGGCCGATTATGGCTACACCTTC	CASSPLPGADYGYTF
TRBJ2-7	TRBV11-2	NA	NA	TGTGCCAGCAGTCCGACTTCAACGGGGTTGCAGCACGAGCAGTACTTC	CASSPTSTGLQHEQYF
TRBJ1-4	TRBV28	NA	NA	TGTGCCAGCAGTTCACCGGGACCGCGAACCAAACTGTTTTTT	CASSSPGPRTKLFF
TRBJ2-1	TRBV27	many	TRBD1	TGTGCCAGCAGTCCGACAGGGGGCGCGACCTACAATGAGCAGTTCTTC	CASSPTGGATYNEQFF
TRBJ2-2	TRBV7-3	NA	TRBD2	TGTGCCAGCAGCCTGGGACTAGCGGGAGCCGGGGAGCTGTTTTTT	CASSLGLAGAGELFF
TRBJ2-3	TRBV25-1	NA	NA	TGTGCCAGCAGCCCTCTTCGTAGCGGATTCACAGATACGCAGTATTTT	CASSPLRSGFTDTQYF
TRBJ1-1	TRBV10-2	NA	NA	TGCGCCAGCAGTGAGACAGAGAACACTGAAGCTTTCTTT	CASSETENTEAFF
TRBJ1-5	TRBV19	NA	TRBD1	TGTGCCAGTAATGACAGGGGGGTCAATCAGCCCCAGCATTTT	CASNDRGVNQPQHF
TRBJ1-1	TRBV5-1	NA	NA	TGCGCCAGCAGCTTGGTCGAACCAGACACTGAAGCTTTCTTT	CASSLVEPDTEAFF
TRBJ1-6	TRBV5-1	NA	NA	TGCGCCAGCAGCTTGAGGCAGGGGTCATCGTCCCTCCACTTT	CASSLRQGSSSLHF
TRBJ1-1	TRBV5-1	NA	NA	TGCGCCAGCAGCCCTCAAACGGACACTGAAGCTTTCTTT	CASSPQTDTEAFF